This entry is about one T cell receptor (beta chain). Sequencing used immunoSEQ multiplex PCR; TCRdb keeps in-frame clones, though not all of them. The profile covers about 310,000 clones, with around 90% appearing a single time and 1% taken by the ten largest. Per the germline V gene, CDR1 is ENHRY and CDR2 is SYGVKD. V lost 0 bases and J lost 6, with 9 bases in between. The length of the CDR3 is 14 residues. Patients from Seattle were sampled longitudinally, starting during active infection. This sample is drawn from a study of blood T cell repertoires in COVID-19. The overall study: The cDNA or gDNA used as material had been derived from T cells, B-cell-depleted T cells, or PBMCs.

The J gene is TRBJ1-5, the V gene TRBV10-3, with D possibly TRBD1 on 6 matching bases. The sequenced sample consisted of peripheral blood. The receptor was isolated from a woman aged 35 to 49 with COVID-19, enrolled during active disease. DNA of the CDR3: TGTGCCATCAGTGAGTCCGGGGGGCCTCAGCCCCAGCATTTT. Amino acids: CAISESGGPQPQHF.